Listed below are T cell receptor beta chains from one sample, sequenced in a study of blood T cell repertoires in COVID-19. Sequenced by immunoSEQ multiplex PCR; TCRdb stores in-frame clones only, minus some. The data hold about 77,000 clones, with roughly 78% observed a single time. Sequencing was carried out using peripheral blood. These receptors originate from a woman aged 70-85 years with acute or convalescent COVID-19. Each CDR3 is given with its conserved first and last residue. Each record gives: D gene, J gene, V gene, clone size, CDR3 protein, CDR3 DNA. The D gene is left open where the match is weak. A row's size may be missing; if present it is once, few, many or a size class.

-,TRBJ2-1,TRBV4-1,-,CASSQEDGGQIYFEQFF,TGCGCCAGCAGCCAAGAAGATGGCGGACAGATCTACTTTGAGCAGTTCTTC
TRBD2,TRBJ2-4,TRBV7-3,-,CASSLLGLAGFKNF,TGTGCCAGCAGCTTATTGGGACTAGCGGGGTTCAAAAACTTC
TRBD1,TRBJ1-1,TRBV5-1,-,CASSATDRGNTEAFF,TGCGCCAGCAGCGCGACGGACAGGGGGAACACTGAAGCTTTCTTT
-,TRBJ2-5,TRBV7-2,-,CASSLGKEVIPETQYF,TGTGCCAGCAGCTTAGGGAAGGAGGTAATCCCGGAGACCCAGTACTTC
TRBD1,TRBJ2-7,TRBV7-9,once,CASSSDRVYEQYF,TGTGCCAGCAGCTCCGACAGGGTTTACGAGCAGTACTTC
-,TRBJ2-7,TRBV6-5,-,CASSYGEAYEQYF,TGTGCCAGCAGTTACGGGGAGGCCTACGAGCAGTACTTC
TRBD1,TRBJ1-1,TRBV7-9,few,CASSPGQGLWAFF,TGTGCCAGCAGCCCCGGACAGGGTTTGTGGGCTTTCTTT
TRBD1,TRBJ1-1,TRBV9,few,CASSVDPRQGRGTEAFF,TGTGCCAGCAGCGTTGACCCCAGACAGGGCCGAGGCACTGAAGCTTTCTTT
-,TRBJ1-1,TRBV5-4,-,CANSSGSRAFF,TGTGCCAACAGCTCCGGTAGTCGTGCTTTCTTT
TRBD1,TRBJ2-7,TRBV4-3,-,CASSLRTGAPLTMSEQYF,TGCGCCAGCAGCCTCAGGACAGGGGCCCCCCTTACGATGAGTGAGCAGTACTTC
-,TRBJ2-4,TRBV20-1,-,CSASFTGGVQKNIQYF,TGCAGTGCTAGTTTTACTGGCGGGGTACAAAAAAACATTCAGTACTTC
TRBD1,TRBJ2-7,TRBV5-5,-,CASSLADRGLEEYF,TGTGCCAGCAGCTTGGCCGACAGGGGGCTAGAGGAGTACTTC
-,TRBJ2-2,TRBV4-2,-,CASSQDWSAGELFF,TGTGCCAGCAGCCAAGATTGGTCGGCCGGGGAGCTGTTTTTT
-,TRBJ1-2,TRBV5-1,-,CASSLGASNYGYTF,TGCGCCAGCAGCTTGGGGGCATCTAACTATGGCTACACCTTC
-,TRBJ1-6,TRBV19,-,CASSRQGDSPLHF,TGTGCCAGTTCCCGCCAGGGTGATTCACCCCTCCACTTT
-,TRBJ1-3,TRBV3-1/TRBV3-2,-,CASSQDRVPGNTIYF,TGTGCCAGCAGCCAAGACAGGGTTCCTGGAAACACCATATATTTT
-,TRBJ2-7,TRBV29-1,-,CSVEDLGAGQYF,TGCAGCGTTGAAGATCTGGGCGCAGGGCAGTACTTC
TRBD2,TRBJ2-1,TRBV19,-,CASSVAGGTYNEQFF,TGTGCCAGTAGTGTAGCGGGGGGCACCTACAATGAGCAGTTCTTC
-,TRBJ2-1,TRBV6-6,-,CASSYGTGWEQFF,TGTGCCAGCAGTTACGGAACAGGGTGGGAGCAGTTCTTC
TRBD2,TRBJ2-3,TRBV10-3,-,CAISERAGGTDTQYF,TGTGCCATCAGTGAAAGGGCGGGGGGCACAGATACGCAGTATTTT
-,TRBJ1-2,TRBV7-2,-,CASSLDRDYGYTF,TGTGCCAGCAGCTTAGACAGGGACTATGGCTACACCTTC
TRBD1,TRBJ2-7,TRBV4-1,-,CASSQGSDRGLYEQYF,TGCGCCAGCAGCCAGGGATCCGACAGGGGCCTCTACGAGCAGTACTTC
TRBD1,TRBJ1-2,TRBV7-2,once,CASSTPTGGVTYGYTF,TGTGCCAGCAGCACCCCGACAGGGGGCGTTACTTATGGCTACACCTTC
-,TRBJ2-5,TRBV6-6,-,CASSYRLTPQETQYF,TGTGCCAGCAGTTACCGCCTAACTCCTCAAGAGACCCAGTACTTC
TRBD1,TRBJ1-5,TRBV5-1,-,CASSPFGTGGNQPQHF,TGCGCCAGCAGCCCATTCGGGACAGGGGGGAATCAGCCCCAGCATTTT
-,TRBJ2-7,TRBV4-2,-,CASSQDRGFPSYEQYF,TGTGCCAGCAGCCAAGACCGCGGGTTTCCATCCTACGAGCAGTACTTC
-,TRBJ1-1,TRBV3-1/TRBV3-2,-,CASSPQRGNTEAFF,TGTGCCAGCAGCCCCCAACGGGGAAACACTGAAGCTTTCTTT
-,TRBJ2-6,TRBV4-2,once,CASSPAGTSGANVLTF,TGTGCCAGCAGCCCAGCCGGGACTTCTGGGGCCAACGTCCTGACTTTC
TRBD2,TRBJ2-3,TRBV3-1/TRBV3-2,few,CASSQGRLAGDTDTQYF,TGTGCCAGCAGCCAAGGGAGGTTAGCGGGAGACACAGATACGCAGTATTTT
-,TRBJ1-6,TRBV14,-,CASSPRTDSPLHF,TGTGCCAGCAGCCCCCGGACAGATTCACCCCTCCACTTT
-,TRBJ2-4,TRBV6-7,-,CASSYSRGGEYYRVAKNIQYF,TGTGCCAGCAGTTACTCGAGGGGGGGCGAGTACTATAGGGTAGCCAAAAACATTCAGTACTTC
-,TRBJ2-5,TRBV5-1,-,CASSFRGAQETQYF,TGCGCCAGCAGCTTCAGGGGGGCGCAAGAGACCCAGTACTTC
TRBD2,TRBJ2-5,TRBV7-2,-,CASSLERGGETQYF,TGTGCCAGCAGCTTAGAGCGGGGAGGGGAAACCCAGTACTTC
TRBD1,TRBJ2-3,TRBV5-1,-,CASSLYGQGTDTQYF,TGCGCCAGCAGCTTGTACGGACAGGGAACAGATACGCAGTATTTT
-,TRBJ1-2,TRBV5-1,-,CASSLDHPYVGYTF,TGCGCCAGCAGCTTGGACCACCCCTACGTTGGCTACACCTTC
-,TRBJ2-7,TRBV2,few,CASSESDSIFSESYEQYF,TGTGCCAGCAGTGAATCCGACAGTATTTTTTCAGAATCCTACGAGCAGTACTTC
-,TRBJ2-2,TRBV5-1,-,CASSPPRQGGELFF,TGCGCCAGCAGCCCTCCGAGACAGGGAGGCGAGCTGTTTTTT
-,TRBJ2-7,TRBV5-1,-,CASSDDRGGSEQYF,TGCGCCAGCAGCGACGACAGGGGAGGGAGCGAGCAGTACTTC
TRBD2,TRBJ2-2,TRBV9,few,CASTSDGTRNTGELFF,TGTGCCAGCACCTCCGACGGGACTAGAAACACCGGGGAGCTGTTTTTT
-,TRBJ1-1,TRBV6-5,-,CASSYFGANTEAFF,TGTGCCAGCAGTTACTTTGGGGCTAACACTGAAGCTTTCTTT
TRBD1,TRBJ2-2,TRBV7-8,-,CASSHRTGDTGELFF,TGTGCCAGCAGTCATCGGACAGGGGACACCGGGGAGCTGTTTTTT
-,TRBJ1-1,TRBV5-5,-,CASSLRRGYTEAFF,TGTGCCAGCAGCTTAAGGCGGGGCTACACTGAAGCTTTCTTT
-,TRBJ1-3,TRBV7-2,-,CASSLGPLEYGNTIYF,TGTGCCAGCAGCTTAGGGCCCTTGGAGTATGGAAACACCATATATTTT
-,TRBJ1-2,TRBV2,-,CASSEDRSNYGYTF,TGTGCCAGCAGTGAAGACAGGAGTAACTATGGCTACACCTTC
-,TRBJ1-5,TRBV6-6,-,CASKGGAARGNQPQHF,TGTGCCAGCAAAGGGGGGGCAGCACGGGGCAATCAGCCCCAGCATTTT
-,TRBJ1-3,TRBV6-5,-,CASTSLAFSGNTIYF,TGTGCCAGCACCTCGTTGGCTTTTTCTGGAAACACCATATATTTT
-,TRBJ1-6,TRBV7-6,-,CASSLAQGSNSPLHF,TGTGCCAGCAGCTTAGCACAGGGATCGAATTCACCCCTCCACTTT
-,TRBJ2-7,TRBV12-1,-,CASSFSSPSSYEQYF,TGTGCCAGCAGCTTCTCCTCACCGAGCTCCTACGAGCAGTACTTC
-,TRBJ1-3,TRBV5-4,few,CASSLVPGVNGNTIYF,TGTGCCAGCAGCTTGGTACCAGGGGTGAACGGAAACACCATATATTTT
TRBD1,TRBJ2-7,TRBV5-8,-,CASSSGQGYEQYF,TGTGCCAGCAGCTCTGGACAGGGCTACGAGCAGTACTTC
-,TRBJ1-5,TRBV20-1,-,CSASRVGNQPQHF,TGCAGTGCTAGTCGGGTAGGCAATCAGCCCCAGCATTTT
-,TRBJ1-1,TRBV28,-,CASSSGTFKAAFF,TGTGCCAGCAGCTCCGGGACATTTAAGGCGGCTTTCTTT
-,TRBJ2-3,TRBV5-1,-,CASRSGGVWADTQYF,TGCGCCAGCAGGTCAGGCGGGGTCTGGGCAGATACGCAGTATTTT
TRBD1,TRBJ1-2,TRBV5-1,-,CASSHTRGQGDYGYTF,TGCGCCAGCAGCCACACTCGGGGACAGGGTGACTATGGCTACACCTTC
TRBD2,TRBJ2-3,TRBV6-2/TRBV6-3,-,CASSYSPRGGPDTQYF,TGTGCCAGCAGTTACTCTCCGCGGGGGGGCCCAGATACGCAGTATTTT
-,TRBJ1-1,TRBV6-2/TRBV6-3,-,CASSPGGNTEAFF,TGTGCCAGCAGTCCGGGTGGGAACACTGAAGCTTTCTTT
TRBD1,TRBJ1-4,TRBV6-5,-,CATGTGATSLEKLFF,TGTGCGACCGGGACAGGGGCGACGAGTCTAGAAAAACTGTTTTTT
TRBD1,TRBJ2-1,TRBV5-6,once,CASSLRTGLVNEQFF,TGTGCCAGCAGCTTACGGACAGGGTTGGTGAATGAGCAGTTCTTC